This T cell receptor beta chain is from a study of cytomegalovirus exposure and HLA in healthy donors. Findings of the study overall: Within an earlier analysis, most TCR beta V segments proved productive either about 87% or about 30% of the time. Analyses of presence/absence relied on an assumption of roughly uniform sequencing depth across donors.

As to this clone: Antigen: not known.

V was cut by 0 bases and J by 5 bases, with 13 bases left in between. The germline CDR1 and CDR2 sequences are LNHNV and YYDKDF (reference sequence). This CDR3 has 15 residues. 13 Jbeta primers and 60 Vbeta primers were used for the PCR. Libraries were prepared by immunoSEQ multiplex PCR; TCRdb keeps only in-frame clonotypes and omits some of them. The sample records around 150,000 clones, around 79% being singletons. Sequenced sample: PBMCs. The sequence was obtained from a human donor in good health. The gene calls are TRBV15 and TRBJ1-2; tentatively, D is TRBD1 (5 bases). For the CDR3, the DNA is TGTGCCACCAGCAGAGATCGGCGGGGCAGATATGGCTACACCTTC. This encodes CATSRDRRGRYGYTF. Together with reference TRBV15 and TRBJ1-2, the CDR3 gives the full variable domain: DAMVIQNPRYQVTQFGKPVTLSCSQTLNHNVMYWYQQKSSQAPKLLFHYYDKDFNNEADTPDNFQSRRPNTSFCFLDIRSPGLGDTAMYLCATSRDRRGRYGYTFGSGTRLTVV.